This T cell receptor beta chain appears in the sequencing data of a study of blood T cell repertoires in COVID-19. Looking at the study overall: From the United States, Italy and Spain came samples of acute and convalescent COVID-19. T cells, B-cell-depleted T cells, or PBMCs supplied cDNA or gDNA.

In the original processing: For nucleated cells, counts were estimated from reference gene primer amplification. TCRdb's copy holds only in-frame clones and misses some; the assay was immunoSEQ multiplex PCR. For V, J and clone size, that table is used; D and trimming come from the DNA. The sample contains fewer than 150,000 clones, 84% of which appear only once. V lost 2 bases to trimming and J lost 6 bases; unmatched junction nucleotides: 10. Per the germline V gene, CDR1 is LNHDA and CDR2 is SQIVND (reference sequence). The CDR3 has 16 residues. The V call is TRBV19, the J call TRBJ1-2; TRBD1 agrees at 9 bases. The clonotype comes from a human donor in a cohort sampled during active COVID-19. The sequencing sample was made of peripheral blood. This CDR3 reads CASSITVRDRVDGYTF. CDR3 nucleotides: TGTGCCAGTAGTATAACGGTCCGGGACAGGGTAGATGGCTACACCTTC. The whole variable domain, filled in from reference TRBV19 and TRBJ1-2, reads DGGITQSPKYLFRKEGQNVTLSCEQNLNHDAMYWYRQDPGQGLRLIYYSQIVNDFQKGDIAEGYSVSREKKESFPLTVTSAQKNPTAFYLCASSITVRDRVDGYTFGSGTRLTVV.